This T cell receptor (beta chain) is drawn from a study of OX40 agonist ivuxolimab in advanced cancers. Study at large: The treatment was a fully human IgG2 OX40 agonist, ivuxolimab.

As to this clone: The antigen is unknown.

The table came from immunoSEQ multiplex PCR; TCRdb's copy has only in-frame clones and leaves some out. Among around 94,000 clones listed, roughly 90% were seen once. This CDR3 is built from 15 residues. Per germline, CDR1 LGHNA and CDR2 YSLEER. V shed 3 bases and J 5 bases; nucleotides not matched to a gene: 7. Study-level points and caveats: Part of the nonresponder group also had normalized T-cell clonal expansion that was low. Antigen specificity was not determined for the expanded peripheral T cells.

The source material was CD4+ or CD8+ T cells sorted from blood, sampled in a trial of the OX40 agonist ivuxolimab. This receptor was identified in an adult with an advanced solid tumor such as melanoma, head and neck, liver or kidney cancer. V usage is TRBV4-3 and J usage is TRBJ1-1, with 9 bases fitting TRBD1. The CDR3 sequence: CASSQDGTGMTEAFF. CDR3 in DNA: TGCGCCAGCAGCCAGGATGGGACAGGGATGACTGAAGCTTTCTTT.